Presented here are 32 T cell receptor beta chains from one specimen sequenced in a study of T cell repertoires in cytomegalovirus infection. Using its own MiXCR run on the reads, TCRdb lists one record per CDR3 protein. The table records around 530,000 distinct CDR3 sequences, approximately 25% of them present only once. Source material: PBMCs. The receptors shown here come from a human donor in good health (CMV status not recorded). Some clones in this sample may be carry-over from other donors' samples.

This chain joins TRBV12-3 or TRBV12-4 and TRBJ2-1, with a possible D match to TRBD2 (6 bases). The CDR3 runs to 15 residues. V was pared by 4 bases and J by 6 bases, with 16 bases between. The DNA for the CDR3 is TGTGCCAGCAGTTCGGCGGGGCTGGGGGTCAATGAGCAGTTCTTC. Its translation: CASSSAGLGVNEQFF.

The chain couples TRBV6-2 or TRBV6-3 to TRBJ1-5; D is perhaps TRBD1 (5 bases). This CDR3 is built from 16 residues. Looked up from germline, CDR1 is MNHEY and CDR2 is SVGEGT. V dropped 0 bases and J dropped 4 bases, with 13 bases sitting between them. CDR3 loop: CASSYSNAGLNQPQHF. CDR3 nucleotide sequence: TGTGCCAGCAGTTACTCGAACGCGGGACTTAATCAGCCCCAGCATTTT.

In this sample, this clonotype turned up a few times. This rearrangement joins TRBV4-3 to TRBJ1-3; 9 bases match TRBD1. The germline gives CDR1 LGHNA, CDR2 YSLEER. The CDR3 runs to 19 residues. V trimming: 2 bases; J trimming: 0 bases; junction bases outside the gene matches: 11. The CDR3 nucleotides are TGCGCCAGCAGCCAATACGGAAGACAGGGGGGGACCTCTGGAAACACCATATATTTT. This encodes CASSQYGRQGGTSGNTIYF.

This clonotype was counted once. CDR3 in amino acids: CASSLLGTSRFNEQFF. DNA of the CDR3: TGTGCCAGCAGCTTGCTTGGGACTAGCAGGTTCAATGAGCAGTTCTTC. The chain couples TRBV7-9 to TRBJ2-1, with 9 bases identical to TRBD2. The germline CDR1 and CDR2 sequences are SEHNR and FQNEAQ (reference sequence). The CDR3 consists of 16 residues. The ends lost 3 bases at V and 6 bases at J; junction bases unmatched: 9.

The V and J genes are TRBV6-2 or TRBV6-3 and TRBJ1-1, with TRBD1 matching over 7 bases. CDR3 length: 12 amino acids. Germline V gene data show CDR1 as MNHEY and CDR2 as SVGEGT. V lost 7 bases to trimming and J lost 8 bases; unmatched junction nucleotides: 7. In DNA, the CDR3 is TGTGCCAGCACGGACAGGCCCCTAGAAGCTTTCTTT. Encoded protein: CASTDRPLEAFF.

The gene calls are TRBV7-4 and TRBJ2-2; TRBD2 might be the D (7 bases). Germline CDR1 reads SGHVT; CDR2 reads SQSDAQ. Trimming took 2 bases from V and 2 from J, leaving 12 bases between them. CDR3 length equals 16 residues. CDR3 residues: CASSLRGGINTGELFF. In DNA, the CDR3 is TGTGCCAGCAGCTTAAGGGGGGGAATCAACACCGGGGAGCTGTTTTTT.

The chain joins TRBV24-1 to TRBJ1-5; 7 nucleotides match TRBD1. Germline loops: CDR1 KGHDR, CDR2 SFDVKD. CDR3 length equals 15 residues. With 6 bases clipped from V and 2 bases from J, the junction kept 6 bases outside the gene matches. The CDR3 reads CATSPRGIGNQPQHF. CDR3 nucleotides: TGTGCCACCAGTCCCAGGGGGATCGGCAATCAGCCCCAGCATTTT.

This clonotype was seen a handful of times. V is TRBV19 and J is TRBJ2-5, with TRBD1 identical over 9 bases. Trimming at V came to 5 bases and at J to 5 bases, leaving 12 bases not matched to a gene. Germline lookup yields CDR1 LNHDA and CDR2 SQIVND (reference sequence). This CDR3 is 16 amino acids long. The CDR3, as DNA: TGTGCCAGTAGTTCCCGGGGACAGGGATCGGGTGAGACCCAGTACTTC. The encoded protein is CASSSRGQGSGETQYF.

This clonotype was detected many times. This CDR3 is CASSLVSRAGNTIYF. CDR3 coding DNA: TGTGCCAGCAGCTTAGTGAGCCGTGCTGGAAACACCATATATTTT. The chain uses TRBV7-2 and TRBJ1-3; D is uncertain. Germline-derived CDR1 and CDR2 are SGHTA and FQGNSA. This CDR3 spans 15 amino acids. Trimming removed 1 base from V and 2 bases from J, with 9 bases in between.

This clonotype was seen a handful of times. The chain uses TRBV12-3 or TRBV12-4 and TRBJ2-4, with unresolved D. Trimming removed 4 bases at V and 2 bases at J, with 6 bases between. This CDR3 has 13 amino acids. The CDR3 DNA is TGTGCCAGCAGTTCGGATACCAAAAACATTCAGTACTTC. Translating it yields CASSSDTKNIQYF.

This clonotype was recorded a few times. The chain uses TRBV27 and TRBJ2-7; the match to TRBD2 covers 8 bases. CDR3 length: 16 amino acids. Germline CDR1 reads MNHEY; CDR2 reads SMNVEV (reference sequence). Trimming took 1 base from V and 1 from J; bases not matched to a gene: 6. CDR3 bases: TGTGCCAGCAGTTTATTAGCCGGGGGGGGGTCCTACGAGCAGTACTTC. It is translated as CASSLLAGGGSYEQYF.

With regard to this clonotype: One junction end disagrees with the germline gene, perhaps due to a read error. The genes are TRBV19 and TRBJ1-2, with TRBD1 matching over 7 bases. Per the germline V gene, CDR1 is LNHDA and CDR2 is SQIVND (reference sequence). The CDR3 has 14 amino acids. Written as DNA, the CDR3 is TGTGCCAGTAGTATAACGACAGGGAACTGTGGCTACACCTTC. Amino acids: CASSITTGNCGYTF. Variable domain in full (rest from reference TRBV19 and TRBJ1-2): DGGITQSPKYLFRKEGQNVTLSCEQNLNHDAMYWYRQDPGQGLRLIYYSQIVNDFQKGDIAEGYSVSREKKESFPLTVTSAQKNPTAFYLCASSITTGNCGYTFGSGTRLTVV.

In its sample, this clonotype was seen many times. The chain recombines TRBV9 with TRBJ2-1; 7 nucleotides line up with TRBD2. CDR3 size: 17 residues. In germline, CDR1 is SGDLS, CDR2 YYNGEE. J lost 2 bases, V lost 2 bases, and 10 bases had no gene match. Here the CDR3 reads CASSVGGGRLTYNEQFF. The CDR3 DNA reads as TGTGCCAGCAGCGTCGGGGGAGGGAGGTTAACCTACAATGAGCAGTTCTTC.

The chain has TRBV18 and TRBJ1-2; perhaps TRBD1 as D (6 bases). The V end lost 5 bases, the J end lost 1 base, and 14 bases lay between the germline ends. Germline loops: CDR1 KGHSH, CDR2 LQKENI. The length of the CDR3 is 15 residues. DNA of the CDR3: TGTGCCAGCTCAGTCGGACAGCTGATTAACTATGGCTACACCTTC. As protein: CASSVGQLINYGYTF.

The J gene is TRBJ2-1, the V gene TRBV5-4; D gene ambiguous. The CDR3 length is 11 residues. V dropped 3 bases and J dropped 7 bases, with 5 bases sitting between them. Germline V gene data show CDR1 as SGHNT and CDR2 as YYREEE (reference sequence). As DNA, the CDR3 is TGTGCCAGCAGCTCGGAAAATGAGCAGTTCTTC. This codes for CASSSENEQFF.

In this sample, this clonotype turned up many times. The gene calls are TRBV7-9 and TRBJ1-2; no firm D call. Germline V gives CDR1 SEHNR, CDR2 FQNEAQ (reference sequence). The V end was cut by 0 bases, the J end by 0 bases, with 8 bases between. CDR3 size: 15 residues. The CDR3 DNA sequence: TGTGCCAGCAGCTTAGCTCACAGAGCTAACTATGGCTACACCTTC. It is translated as CASSLAHRANYGYTF.

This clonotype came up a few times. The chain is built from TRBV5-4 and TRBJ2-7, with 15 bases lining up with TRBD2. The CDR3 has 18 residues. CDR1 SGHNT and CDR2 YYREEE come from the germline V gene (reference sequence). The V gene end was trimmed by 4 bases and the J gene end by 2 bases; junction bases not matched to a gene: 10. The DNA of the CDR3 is TGTGCCAGCAGCCACGCCGGGACTAGCGGGAGGTCTCCCTACGAGCAGTACGTC. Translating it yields CASSHAGTSGRSPYEQYV.

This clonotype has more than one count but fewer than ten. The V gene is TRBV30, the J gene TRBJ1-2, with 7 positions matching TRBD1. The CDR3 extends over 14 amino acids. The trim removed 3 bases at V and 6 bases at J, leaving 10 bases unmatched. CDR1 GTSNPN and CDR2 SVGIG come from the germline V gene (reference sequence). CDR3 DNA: TGTGCCTGGAGCGATATAGGGGGCGCGGATGGCTACACCTTC. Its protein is CAWSDIGGADGYTF.

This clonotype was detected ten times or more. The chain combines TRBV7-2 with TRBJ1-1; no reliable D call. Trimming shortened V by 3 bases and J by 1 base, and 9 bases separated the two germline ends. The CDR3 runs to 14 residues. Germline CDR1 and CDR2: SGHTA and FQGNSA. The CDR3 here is CASSFVSPNTEAFF. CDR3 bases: TGTGCCAGCAGCTTCGTCAGTCCGAACACTGAAGCTTTCTTT.

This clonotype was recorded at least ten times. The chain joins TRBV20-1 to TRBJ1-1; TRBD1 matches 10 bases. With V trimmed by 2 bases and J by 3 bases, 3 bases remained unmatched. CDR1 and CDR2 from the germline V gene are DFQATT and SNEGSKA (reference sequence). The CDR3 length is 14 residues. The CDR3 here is CSARFDRGHTEAFF. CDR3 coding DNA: TGCAGTGCTAGATTCGACAGGGGGCACACTGAAGCTTTCTTT.

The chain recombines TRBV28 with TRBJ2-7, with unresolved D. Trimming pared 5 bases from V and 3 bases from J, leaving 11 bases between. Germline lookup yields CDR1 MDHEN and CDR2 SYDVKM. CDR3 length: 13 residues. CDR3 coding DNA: TGTGCCAGCAGTGCCGGGCCCATCTACGAGCAGTACTTC. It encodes CASSAGPIYEQYF.

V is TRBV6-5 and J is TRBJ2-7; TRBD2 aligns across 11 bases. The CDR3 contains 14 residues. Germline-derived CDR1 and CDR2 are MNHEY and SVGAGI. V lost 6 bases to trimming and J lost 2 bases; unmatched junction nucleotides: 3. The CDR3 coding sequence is TGTGCCAGCAGGGAGACTAGCGGGGCCTACGAGCAGTACGTC. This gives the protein CASRETSGAYEQYV.

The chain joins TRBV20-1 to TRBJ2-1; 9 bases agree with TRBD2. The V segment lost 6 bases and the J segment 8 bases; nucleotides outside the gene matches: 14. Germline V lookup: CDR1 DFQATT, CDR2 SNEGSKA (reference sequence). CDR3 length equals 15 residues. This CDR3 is CSANLAGRLGYEQFF. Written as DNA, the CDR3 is TGCAGTGCCAACCTAGCGGGGAGGCTCGGATATGAGCAGTTCTTC.

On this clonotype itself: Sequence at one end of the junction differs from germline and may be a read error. CDR3 bases: TGTGCCAACACCTTTCTAGCGGGAAGCTCCTACGAGCAGTATTTC. Translating gives CANTFLAGSSYEQYF. V usage is TRBV6-5 and J usage is TRBJ2-7; the match to TRBD2 covers 9 bases. Germline CDR1 is MNHEY and CDR2 is SVGAGI. CDR3 length equals 15 residues.

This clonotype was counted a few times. CDR3 sequence: CASSLGDRDTTGELFF. CDR3 bases: TGTGCCAGCAGCTTAGGGGACAGGGATACAACCGGGGAGCTGTTTTTT. The chain employs TRBV7-2 and TRBJ2-2; 9 bases align to TRBD1. Germline V CDR1 and CDR2: SGHTA, FQGNSA. The V and J ends lost 1 base and 5 bases, in that order; junction bases with no gene match: 5. The CDR3 is 16 amino acids.

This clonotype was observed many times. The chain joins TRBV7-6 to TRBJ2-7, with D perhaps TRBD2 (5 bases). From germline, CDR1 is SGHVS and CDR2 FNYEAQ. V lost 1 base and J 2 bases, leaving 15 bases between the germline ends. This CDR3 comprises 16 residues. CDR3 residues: CASSLGSGDGAYEQYF. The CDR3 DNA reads TGTGCCAGCAGCTTAGGGAGCGGAGACGGGGCCTACGAGCAGTACTTC.

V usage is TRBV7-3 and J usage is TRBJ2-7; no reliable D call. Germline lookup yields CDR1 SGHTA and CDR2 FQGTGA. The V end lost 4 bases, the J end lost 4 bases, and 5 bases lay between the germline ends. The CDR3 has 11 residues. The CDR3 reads CASSYEYEQYF. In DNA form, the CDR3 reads TGTGCCAGCAGCTACGAATACGAGCAGTACTTC.

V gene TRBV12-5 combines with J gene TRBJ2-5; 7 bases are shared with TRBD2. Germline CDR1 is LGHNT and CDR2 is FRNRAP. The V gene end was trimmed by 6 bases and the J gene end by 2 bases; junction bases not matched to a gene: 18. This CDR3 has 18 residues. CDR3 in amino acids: CASGYSGGPRILQETQYF. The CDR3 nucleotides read TGTGCTAGTGGCTACTCGGGGGGACCTCGCATACTTCAAGAGACCCAGTACTTC.

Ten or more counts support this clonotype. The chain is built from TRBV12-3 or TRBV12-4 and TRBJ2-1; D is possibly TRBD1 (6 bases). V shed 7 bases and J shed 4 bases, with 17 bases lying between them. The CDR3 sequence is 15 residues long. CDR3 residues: CASIATWTAYNEQFF. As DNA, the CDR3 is TGTGCCAGCATCGCGACTTGGACAGCTTACAATGAGCAGTTCTTC.

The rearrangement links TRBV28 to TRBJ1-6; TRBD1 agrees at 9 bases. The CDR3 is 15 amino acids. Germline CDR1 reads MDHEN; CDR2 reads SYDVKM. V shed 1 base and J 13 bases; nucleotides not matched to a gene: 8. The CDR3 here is CASSLSGQGINPLHF. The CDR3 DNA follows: TGTGCCAGCAGTTTATCGGGACAGGGTATTAATCCCCTCCACTTT.

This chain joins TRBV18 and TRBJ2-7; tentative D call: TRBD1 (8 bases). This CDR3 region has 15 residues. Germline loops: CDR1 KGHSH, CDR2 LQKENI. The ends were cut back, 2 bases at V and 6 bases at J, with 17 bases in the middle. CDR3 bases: TGTGCCAGCTCACCATTGGCGACAGGGGAGGGCGAGCAGTACTTC. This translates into CASSPLATGEGEQYF.

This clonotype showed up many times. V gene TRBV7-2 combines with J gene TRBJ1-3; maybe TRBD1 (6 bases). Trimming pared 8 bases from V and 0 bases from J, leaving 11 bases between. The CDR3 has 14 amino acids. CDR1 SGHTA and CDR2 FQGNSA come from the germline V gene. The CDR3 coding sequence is TGTGCCAGCGGGGGGGGCCACTCTGGAAACACCATATATTTT. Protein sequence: CASGGGHSGNTIYF. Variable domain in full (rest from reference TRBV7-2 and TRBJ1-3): GAGVSQSPSNKVTEKGKDVELRCDPISGHTALYWYRQSLGQGLEFLIYFQGNSAPDKSGLPSDRFSAERTGGSVSTLTIQRTQQEDSAVYLCASGGGHSGNTIYFGEGSWLTVV.